A selection of T cell receptor beta chains follows, all from one sample in a study of cytomegalovirus exposure and HLA in healthy donors. TCRdb's copy holds only in-frame clones and misses some; the assay was immunoSEQ multiplex PCR. The sample includes some 130,000 clones, 75% to 90% of them seen just once. Material: PBMCs. Receptors were obtained from a young man in good health and CMV-seronegative. Both conserved end residues are part of each CDR3. The order of the fields is CDR3 protein, CDR3 DNA, clone size, J gene, D gene, V gene. A D gene is named only where the DNA matches it firmly. The listing skips clone size in some rows; elsewhere it reads once, few, many or a size class.

CDR3aa: CASSPTSGTAYEQYF
CDR3nt: TGTGCCAGCAGTCCGACTAGCGGGACCGCCTACGAGCAGTACTTC
abundance: NA
j_gene: TRBJ2-7
d_gene: TRBD2
v_gene: TRBV7-2

CDR3aa: CASSLASGRIDEQYF
CDR3nt: TGTGCCAGCAGCTTAGCTAGCGGGAGGATCGACGAGCAGTACTTC
abundance: NA
j_gene: TRBJ2-7
d_gene: TRBD2
v_gene: TRBV7-9

CDR3aa: CASSVGDYPPYEQYF
CDR3nt: TGTGCCAGCAGCGTTGGTGACTATCCCCCCTACGAGCAGTACTTC
abundance: NA
j_gene: TRBJ2-7
d_gene: NA
v_gene: TRBV5-8

CDR3aa: CASSVGSYGSYNEQFF
CDR3nt: TGTGCCAGTAGTGTCGGGAGCTATGGATCTTACAATGAGCAGTTCTTC
abundance: few
j_gene: TRBJ2-1
d_gene: NA
v_gene: TRBV19

CDR3aa: CASSPIRAAGELFF
CDR3nt: TGTGCCAGCAGTCCCATCAGGGCGGCCGGGGAGCTGTTTTTT
abundance: NA
j_gene: TRBJ2-2
d_gene: NA
v_gene: TRBV27

CDR3aa: CASSQIGTSLFNEQFF
CDR3nt: TGCGCCAGCAGCCAAATAGGGACTAGCCTCTTTAATGAGCAGTTCTTC
abundance: NA
j_gene: TRBJ2-1
d_gene: TRBD2
v_gene: TRBV4-1

CDR3aa: CASSSRQGRNEQYF
CDR3nt: TGTGCCAGCAGTTCACGACAGGGACGGAACGAGCAGTACTTC
abundance: NA
j_gene: TRBJ2-7
d_gene: TRBD1
v_gene: TRBV6-5

CDR3aa: CASSPWTGQIYNEQFF
CDR3nt: TGCGCCAGCAGCCCCTGGACAGGGCAAATCTACAATGAGCAGTTCTTC
abundance: NA
j_gene: TRBJ2-1
d_gene: TRBD1
v_gene: TRBV5-1

CDR3aa: CAHRGNYEQFF
CDR3nt: TGTGCCCACCGAGGGAACTATGAGCAGTTCTTC
abundance: NA
j_gene: TRBJ2-1
d_gene: NA
v_gene: TRBV30

CDR3aa: CASTIRDRGTGELFF
CDR3nt: TGTGCCAGCACCATCCGGGACAGGGGGACCGGGGAGCTGTTTTTT
abundance: NA
j_gene: TRBJ2-2
d_gene: TRBD1
v_gene: TRBV7-9

CDR3aa: CASSLLGGRSGNEQFF
CDR3nt: TGTGCCAGCAGCTTACTTGGTGGGAGGTCGGGCAATGAGCAGTTCTTC
abundance: few
j_gene: TRBJ2-1
d_gene: NA
v_gene: TRBV7-8

CDR3aa: CASSLGQGSNEKLFF
CDR3nt: TGCGCCAGCAGCCTTGGGCAGGGTTCTAATGAAAAACTGTTTTTT
abundance: NA
j_gene: TRBJ1-4
d_gene: NA
v_gene: TRBV5-1

CDR3aa: CASSEGTQGSYNEQFF
CDR3nt: TGTGCCAGCAGCGAGGGTACCCAAGGCTCCTACAATGAGCAGTTCTTC
abundance: NA
j_gene: TRBJ2-1
d_gene: NA
v_gene: TRBV14

CDR3aa: CASSFVQGGEPQNF
CDR3nt: TGTGCCAGCAGCTTCGTACAGGGGGGTGAGCCCCAGAATTTT
abundance: NA
j_gene: TRBJ1-5
d_gene: TRBD1
v_gene: TRBV5-6

CDR3aa: CASSADRAQETQYF
CDR3nt: TGTGCCAGCAGCGCGGACAGGGCGCAAGAGACCCAGTACTTC
abundance: NA
j_gene: TRBJ2-5
d_gene: TRBD1
v_gene: TRBV5-5

CDR3aa: CASSLTGYTGYTF
CDR3nt: TGTGCCAGCAGCCTGACAGGGTACACTGGCTACACCTTC
abundance: NA
j_gene: TRBJ1-2
d_gene: TRBD1
v_gene: TRBV7-9

CDR3aa: CASSLPGTTFGYTF
CDR3nt: TGTGCCAGCAGCTTACCGGGGACTACGTTTGGCTACACCTTC
abundance: medium-sized
j_gene: TRBJ1-2
d_gene: NA
v_gene: TRBV7-9

CDR3aa: CASSGGPLGNEQFF
CDR3nt: TGTGCCAGCAGTGGAGGCCCTCTCGGAAATGAGCAGTTCTTC
abundance: NA
j_gene: TRBJ2-1
d_gene: NA
v_gene: TRBV25-1

CDR3aa: CASSLPGTGEGTDTQYF
CDR3nt: TGTGCCAGCAGCCTCCCCGGGACAGGGGAGGGAACAGATACGCAGTATTTT
abundance: NA
j_gene: TRBJ2-3
d_gene: NA
v_gene: TRBV21-1

CDR3aa: CASSELGTFNQPQNF
CDR3nt: TGTGCCAGCAGTGAGCTCGGGACTTTCAATCAGCCCCAGAATTTT
abundance: NA
j_gene: TRBJ1-5
d_gene: NA
v_gene: TRBV6-1

CDR3aa: CSARLQVNTEAFF
CDR3nt: TGCAGCGCCCGCTTACAGGTGAACACTGAAGCTTTCTTT
abundance: NA
j_gene: TRBJ1-1
d_gene: NA
v_gene: TRBV29-1

CDR3aa: CASSLEVSAREQYF
CDR3nt: TGTGCCAGCAGTTTAGAAGTTAGCGCGAGAGAGCAGTACTTC
abundance: NA
j_gene: TRBJ2-7
d_gene: NA
v_gene: TRBV27

CDR3aa: CASRRVGPYNEQFF
CDR3nt: TGTGCCTCAAGGAGGGTTGGCCCTTACAATGAGCAGTTCTTC
abundance: once
j_gene: TRBJ2-1
d_gene: NA
v_gene: TRBV6-6

CDR3aa: CASSSRQRLNYNEQFF
CDR3nt: TGTGCCAGCAGTTCCCGTCAGCGGCTAAACTACAATGAGCAGTTCTTC
abundance: NA
j_gene: TRBJ2-1
d_gene: NA
v_gene: TRBV6-5

CDR3aa: CASSPGGANYGYTF
CDR3nt: TGTGCCAGCAGCCCCGGGGGAGCGAACTATGGCTACACCTTC
abundance: NA
j_gene: TRBJ1-2
d_gene: NA
v_gene: TRBV27

CDR3aa: CATSPRGPGQGSGEKLFF
CDR3nt: TGTGCCACCAGCCCCCGAGGCCCGGGACAGGGATCGGGTGAAAAACTGTTTTTT
abundance: NA
j_gene: TRBJ1-4
d_gene: TRBD1
v_gene: TRBV15

CDR3aa: CASSPGQGYIQYF
CDR3nt: TGCGCCAGCAGTCCGGGACAGGGGTACATTCAGTACTTC
abundance: once
j_gene: TRBJ2-4
d_gene: TRBD1
v_gene: TRBV10-1

CDR3aa: CASSQDPSGGEQYF
CDR3nt: TGCGCCAGCAGCCAAGATCCATCCGGTGGCGAGCAGTACTTC
abundance: NA
j_gene: TRBJ2-7
d_gene: NA
v_gene: TRBV4-3

CDR3aa: CASTSGHGVITEAFF
CDR3nt: TGTGCCAGTACATCGGGACATGGAGTCATCACTGAAGCTTTCTTT
abundance: NA
j_gene: TRBJ1-1
d_gene: NA
v_gene: TRBV28

CDR3aa: CASSIRDTDYGYTF
CDR3nt: TGTGCCAGTAGTATCCGGGACACGGACTATGGCTACACCTTC
abundance: NA
j_gene: TRBJ1-2
d_gene: NA
v_gene: TRBV19

CDR3aa: CSVFPRDTGRQYNEQFF
CDR3nt: TGCAGCGTCTTTCCCCGGGACACAGGACGACAATACAATGAGCAGTTCTTC
abundance: few
j_gene: TRBJ2-1
d_gene: NA
v_gene: TRBV29-1

CDR3aa: CASSARDFSYEQYF
CDR3nt: TGTGCCAGCAGCGCCCGGGACTTCTCCTACGAGCAGTACTTC
abundance: NA
j_gene: TRBJ2-7
d_gene: NA
v_gene: TRBV5-6

CDR3aa: CASSWTGLVHNEQFF
CDR3nt: TGCGCCAGCAGCTGGACGGGACTAGTTCACAATGAGCAGTTCTTC
abundance: NA
j_gene: TRBJ2-1
d_gene: TRBD2
v_gene: TRBV5-1